This T cell receptor (beta chain) is drawn from a study of response to subunit inactivated influenza vaccine. MiXCR, run by TCRdb on the RT-PCR reads, gives a single entry per CDR3 protein. The data contain 500,000 to 700,000 distinct CDR3 sequences, roughly 23% of them singletons. These data also featured in a second study, about T cells expressing NK-cell markers. That paper states: The authors generated TCR beta cDNA through 5'RACE template switching with UMIs.

The clonotype was recovered from a man in his forties or fifties who received an inactivated influenza vaccine. The starting material was CD4+ T cells sorted from PBMCs, obtained 11 to 12 days after vaccination.

As DNA, the CDR3 is TGTGCCAGCAGCACCGGTCCCGACCCCAATGCCGGGGAGCTGTTTTTT. Translating gives CASSTGPDPNAGELFF. The chain recombines TRBV9 with TRBJ2-2; D not resolved. The CDR3 is 16 residues long. Looked up from germline, CDR1 is SGDLS and CDR2 is YYNGEE. V lost 4 bases to trimming and J lost 6 bases, with 19 bases between them.